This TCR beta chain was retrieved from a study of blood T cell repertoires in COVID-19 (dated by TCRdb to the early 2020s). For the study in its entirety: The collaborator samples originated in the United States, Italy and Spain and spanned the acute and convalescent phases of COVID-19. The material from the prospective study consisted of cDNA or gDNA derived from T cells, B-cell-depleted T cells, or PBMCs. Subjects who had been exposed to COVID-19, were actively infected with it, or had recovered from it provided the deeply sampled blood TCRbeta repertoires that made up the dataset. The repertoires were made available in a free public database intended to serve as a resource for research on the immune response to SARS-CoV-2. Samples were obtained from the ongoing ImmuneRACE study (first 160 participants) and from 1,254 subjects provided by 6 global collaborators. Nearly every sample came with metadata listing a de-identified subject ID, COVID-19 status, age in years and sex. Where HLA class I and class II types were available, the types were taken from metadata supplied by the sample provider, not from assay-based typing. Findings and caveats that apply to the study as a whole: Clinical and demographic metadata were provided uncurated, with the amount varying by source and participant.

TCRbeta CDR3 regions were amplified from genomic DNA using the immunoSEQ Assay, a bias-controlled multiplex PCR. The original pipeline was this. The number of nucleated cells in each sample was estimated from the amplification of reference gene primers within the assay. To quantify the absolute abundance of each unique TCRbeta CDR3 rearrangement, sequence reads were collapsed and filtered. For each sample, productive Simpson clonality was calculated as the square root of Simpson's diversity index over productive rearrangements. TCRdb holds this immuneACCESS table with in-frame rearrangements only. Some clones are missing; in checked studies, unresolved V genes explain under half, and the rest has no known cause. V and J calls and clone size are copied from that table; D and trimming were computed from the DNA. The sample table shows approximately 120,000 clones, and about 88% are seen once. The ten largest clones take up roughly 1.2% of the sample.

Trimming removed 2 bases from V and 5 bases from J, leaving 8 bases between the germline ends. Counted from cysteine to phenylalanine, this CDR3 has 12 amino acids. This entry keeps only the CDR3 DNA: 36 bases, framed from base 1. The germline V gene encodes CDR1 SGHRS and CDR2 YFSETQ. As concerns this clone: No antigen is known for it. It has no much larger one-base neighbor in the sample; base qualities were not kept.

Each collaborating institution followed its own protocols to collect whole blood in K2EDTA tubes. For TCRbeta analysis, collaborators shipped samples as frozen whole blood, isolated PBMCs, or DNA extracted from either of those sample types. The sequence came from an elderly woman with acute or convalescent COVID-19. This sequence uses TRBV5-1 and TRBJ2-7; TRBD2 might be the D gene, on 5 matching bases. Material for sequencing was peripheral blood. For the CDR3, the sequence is CASSLPSNEQYF. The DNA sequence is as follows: TGCGCCAGCAGCTTACCTAGCAACGAGCAGTACTTC.